The clone carrying this T cell receptor beta chain was counted only a few times. Its antigen remains unidentified. TCRdb re-called the 5' RACE reads with MiXCR, one entry per CDR3 protein. The data hold approximately 500,000 distinct CDR3 sequences, with 12% observed a single time. These data are taken from a study of CD8 T cells in ankylosing spondylitis. General study findings and limits: Characteristic of ankylosing spondylitis blood, it appeared, was a TCR beta motif comprising several highly homologous variants.

V gave up 8 bases and J gave up 7 bases, with 12 bases separating them. Germline CDR1 reads MNHNS; CDR2 reads SASEGT. This CDR3 has 12 amino acids. The chain joins TRBV6-1 to TRBJ2-4; D unclear. The TCR sequence derives from a male donor with ankylosing spondylitis. Sequencing was done on a sample of blood, either unsorted or a sorted T cell fraction (not recorded which). The CDR3 nucleotides read TGTGCCAGCTCTAAGGGATCGAACATTCAGTACTTC. Protein product: CASSKGSNIQYF.